This record looks at one TCR beta chain sequence and its context. This PCR relied on a set of 60 Vbeta primers and 13 Jbeta primers. TCRdb's copy holds only in-frame clones and misses some; the assay was immunoSEQ multiplex PCR. The sample carries about 210,000 clones, approximately 80% recorded once. Germline V gene data show CDR1 as SNHLY and CDR2 as FYNNEI. The V and J ends lost 1 base and 15 bases respectively, with 13 bases between them. The CDR3 runs 12 residues. These data come from a study of cytomegalovirus exposure and HLA in healthy donors. The clonotype originates from a woman aged 50 to 60 in good health and CMV-seropositive. The chain joins TRBV2 to TRBJ1-5; perhaps TRBD1 as D (5 bases). The sample was PBMCs. CDR3 nucleotide sequence: TGTGCCAGCAGTGAAGATGGCCAGGGAAGGCATTTT. This codes for CASSEDGQGRHF.